The T cell receptor (beta chain) under discussion was sequenced for a study of tumor and adjacent non-tumor tissue in lung cancer. CDR1 is LGHNA, CDR2 YNFKEQ, per germline. The CDR3 totals 13 residues. This sample's RNA came from whole unsorted tissue. General study results and limits: Tumor repertoires had a smaller top 100 clone share than normal lung.

This clonotype was recorded only once. Antigen unknown. At one boundary the junction diverges from the germline segment, which might be a read error. A modified ARM-PCR protocol with three rounds of nested PCR amplified TCRbeta. One entry per CDR3 protein, called by TCRdb with MiXCR from the multiplex PCR reads. The sample comprises approximately 79,000 distinct CDR3 sequences, 72% of which are singletons, and about 9.2% rests with the top ten. The clonotype was recovered from a woman in her thirties or forties with non-small cell lung cancer. The chain employs TRBV4-2 and TRBJ2-3; D unresolved. Sequencing input: lung tumor tissue. CDR3 region: CASNQELAGTQYF. In DNA, the CDR3 is TGTGCCAGCAACCAAGAATTGGCAGGTACGCAGTATTTT.